The 13 T cell receptor beta chains reported below all come from one sample, sequenced in a study of T cell changes during pregnancy in multiple sclerosis. The data were produced by immunoSEQ multiplex PCR, yet TCRdb's version contains in-frame clones alone and is incomplete. The sample lists tens of thousands of clones, 93% occurring once. The specimen was CD8+ T cells from peripheral blood mononuclear cells, collected after pregnancy. These receptors were taken from a female donor with multiple sclerosis, enrolled in a pregnancy study.

The CDR3 region is CASSLGAQGVHEQFF. Here the CDR3 DNA reads TGTGCCAGCAGCTTAGGGGCCCAAGGGGTGCATGAGCAGTTCTTC. J is TRBJ2-1 and V is TRBV7-6; possible D gene TRBD1, 5 bases. This CDR3 region has 15 residues. V lost 1 base and J 8 bases, leaving 15 bases between the germline ends. Germline loops: CDR1 SGHVS, CDR2 FNYEAQ.

The chain joins TRBV10-3 to TRBJ2-7, with 12 positions matching TRBD2. The trim removed 6 bases at V and 1 base at J, leaving 4 bases unmatched. The CDR3 spans 15 residues. The germline CDR1 and CDR2 sequences are ENHRY and SYGVKD. The CDR3 bases are TGTGCCATCAGGGTGGGACTAGCGGGTTCCTACGAGCAGTACTTC. It is translated as CAIRVGLAGSYEQYF.

The CDR3 region is CSVGQGGAYEQYF. The CDR3 nucleotides are TGCAGCGTTGGACAGGGGGGAGCCTACGAGCAGTACTTC. The gene calls are TRBV29-1 and TRBJ2-7; 9 bases align to TRBD1. The germline CDR1 and CDR2 sequences are SQVTM and ANQGSEA. The CDR3 length is 13 residues. V lost 4 bases, J lost 2 bases, and 3 bases stayed unmatched.

This clone was detected only once. This sequence joins TRBV30 and TRBJ2-1; 13 bases match TRBD2. With V trimmed by 0 bases and J by 1 base, 3 bases remained unmatched. The CDR3 extends over 17 amino acids. Germline lookup yields CDR1 GTSNPN and CDR2 SVGIG (reference sequence). CDR3 amino acids: CAWSVLAGGPSYNEQFF. In DNA, the CDR3 is TGTGCCTGGAGTGTACTAGCGGGAGGGCCTTCCTACAATGAGCAGTTCTTC.

V is TRBV4-3 and J is TRBJ2-1; D unclear. Germline V lookup: CDR1 LGHNA, CDR2 YSLEER. V lost 0 bases to trimming and J lost 7 bases, with 7 bases between them. The length of the CDR3 is 13 residues. The CDR3 DNA sequence: TGCGCCAGCAGCCAAGATAGATGGAATGAGCAGTTCTTC. Translating gives CASSQDRWNEQFF.

This clone appeared a few times. V and J are TRBV28 and TRBJ1-1, with D possibly TRBD1 on 6 matching bases. The CDR3 contains 13 residues. CDR1 MDHEN and CDR2 SYDVKM come from the germline V gene. Trimming removed 5 bases from V and 0 bases from J, with 7 bases in between. Here the CDR3 DNA reads TGTGCCAGCAGTCGACAGGTGAACACTGAAGCTTTCTTT. This encodes CASSRQVNTEAFF.

This clone was seen a few times. J is TRBJ1-2 and V is TRBV21-1; the table's TRBD1 call for D was not verified on the DNA. TRBV21-1 is listed as a pseudogene. This CDR3 contains 16 residues. The CDR3: CASSKERGSSFHGYTF. The CDR3 DNA is TGTGCCAGCAGCAAAGAAAGGGGGTCAAGCTTCCATGGCTACACCTTC.

The chain's CDR3 is CASSPNLERGGRETQYF. CDR3 coding DNA: TGTGCCAGCAGCCCGAACCTAGAGCGGGGGGGCCGGGAGACCCAGTACTTC. The gene calls are TRBV5-4 and TRBJ2-5; 10 nucleotides agree with TRBD2. The germline CDR1 and CDR2 sequences are SGHNT and YYREEE (reference sequence). With 4 bases clipped from V and 5 bases from J, the junction kept 14 bases outside the gene matches. The CDR3 length is 17 residues.

The chain joins TRBV27 to TRBJ2-7; D perhaps matches TRBD1 (5 bases). The germline gives CDR1 MNHEY, CDR2 SMNVEV (reference sequence). Trimming pared 3 bases from V and 0 bases from J, leaving 15 bases between. The CDR3 is 16 residues long. CDR3 DNA sequence: TGTGCCAGCAGTTTGGCCCGAGACAGAAGCTCCTACGAGCAGTACTTC. Amino acid sequence: CASSLARDRSSYEQYF.

The V call is TRBV29-1, the J call TRBJ2-3, with 9 bases fitting TRBD1. V lost 1 base, J lost 8 bases, and 13 bases stayed unmatched. The CDR3 is 16 residues long. Germline lookup yields CDR1 SQVTM and CDR2 ANQGSEA. The CDR3 sequence: CSVEGWTGEREPTQYF. The CDR3 DNA follows: TGCAGCGTTGAAGGGTGGACAGGGGAAAGGGAACCTACGCAGTATTTT.

J is TRBJ2-5 and V is TRBV9, with 14 bases identical to TRBD2. The germline V gene encodes CDR1 SGDLS and CDR2 YYNGEE. Trimming took 4 bases from V and 3 from J; bases not matched to a gene: 2. There are 15 residues in the CDR3. For the CDR3, the DNA is TGTGCCAGCAGCCCGACTAGCGGGGGGGAAGAGACCCAGTACTTC. It translates to CASSPTSGGEETQYF.

This clone has just one count. This rearrangement joins TRBV7-9 to TRBJ2-1; D is possibly TRBD2 (6 bases). V was cut by 0 bases and J by 10 bases, with 13 bases left in between. CDR3 length: 14 residues. Germline lookup yields CDR1 SEHNR and CDR2 FQNEAQ (reference sequence). CDR3 residues: CASSLAGRAGEQFF. As DNA, the CDR3 is TGTGCCAGCAGCTTAGCGGGAAGGGCGGGGGAGCAGTTCTTC.

The CDR3 bases are TGTGCCAGTAGTATGAAGGGGGTCGTTAATGAGCAGTTCTTC. This gives the protein CASSMKGVVNEQFF. The chain is built from TRBV19 and TRBJ2-1; possibly TRBD1 for D (6 bases). The CDR3 is made up of 14 amino acids. V lost 3 bases to trimming and J lost 7 bases, with 13 bases between them. Looked up from germline, CDR1 is LNHDA and CDR2 is SQIVND (reference sequence).